The next 23 T cell receptor beta chains were all read from a single sample in a study of neurological immune-mediated disorders. MiXCR, run by TCRdb on the 5' RACE reads, gives a single entry per CDR3 protein. The table records approximately 37,000 distinct CDR3 sequences, 3% to 4% of them present only once. Sample: PBMCs. The source of these receptors is a man aged 25-45 years with multiple sclerosis.

This clonotype was found many times. The chain employs TRBV5-1 and TRBJ1-2, with D perhaps TRBD1 (5 bases). The V end lost 4 bases, the J end lost 3 bases, and 10 bases lay between the germline ends. Per the germline V gene, CDR1 is SGHRS and CDR2 is YFSETQ. The CDR3 has 13 amino acids. In DNA, the CDR3 is TGCGCCAGCAGCGAAGGGACCCACTATGGCTACACCTTC. Encoded protein: CASSEGTHYGYTF.

This clonotype appeared many times. The chain is built from TRBV3-1 and TRBJ2-1, with 8 bases matching TRBD2. This CDR3 comprises 16 residues. With 0 bases clipped from V and 2 bases from J, the junction kept 3 bases outside the gene matches. Per the germline V gene, CDR1 is LGHDT and CDR2 is YNNKEL (reference sequence). CDR3 in amino acids: CASSQEAAGAYNEQFF. The DNA for the CDR3 is TGTGCCAGCAGCCAAGAGGCAGCGGGGGCCTACAATGAGCAGTTCTTC.

This clonotype was seen ten or more times. This chain connects TRBV20-1 to TRBJ2-5, with TRBD2 matching over 12 bases. CDR1 DFQATT and CDR2 SNEGSKA come from the germline V gene (reference sequence). V was clipped by 0 bases and J by 5 bases; unmatched bases: 1. This CDR3 comprises 14 residues. CDR3 bases: TGCAGTGCTAGAGACCTAGCGGGGGGGGAGACCCAGTACTTC. Translation gives CSARDLAGGETQYF.

The table lists this clonotype with many counts. V and J are TRBV11-2 and TRBJ2-5, with a weak D call TRBD2 (7 bases). V shed 4 bases and J shed 2 bases, with 14 bases lying between them. Germline CDR1 reads SGHAT; CDR2 reads FQNNGV. This CDR3 is built from 15 residues. CDR3 sequence reads: CASSSGGRQQETQYF. In nucleotides, the CDR3 is TGTGCCAGCAGCTCCGGGGGGCGACAACAAGAGACCCAGTACTTC. The whole variable domain, remainder taken from reference TRBV11-2 and TRBJ2-5, is EAGVAQSPRYKIIEKRQSVAFWCNPISGHATLYWYQQILGQGPKLLIQFQNNGVVDDSQLPKDRFSAERLKGVDSTLKIQPAKLEDSAVYLCASSSGGRQQETQYFGPGTRLLVL.

This clonotype was seen at least ten times. The V call is TRBV5-1, the J call TRBJ1-4; a possible D gene is TRBD1 (6 bases). Trimming stripped 0 bases from V and 8 bases from J, with 14 bases between. The CDR3 has 15 residues. Germline CDR1 reads SGHRS; CDR2 reads YFSETQ. Written as DNA, the CDR3 is TGCGCCAGCAGCTTGGCCCCGGGGGGCGCGGAAAAACTGTTTTTT. Its protein product is CASSLAPGGAEKLFF.

V gene TRBV7-3 combines with J gene TRBJ2-1; D is undetermined. The V end lost 2 bases, the J end lost 5 bases, and 7 bases lay between the germline ends. This CDR3 is 13 amino acids long. Germline V lookup: CDR1 SGHTA, CDR2 FQGTGA. CDR3 protein: CASSLGRNNEQFF. The CDR3 DNA reads as TGTGCCAGCAGCTTAGGGCGGAACAATGAGCAGTTCTTC.

This clonotype appeared many times. The chain is built from TRBV7-9 and TRBJ2-7; 7 nucleotides align to TRBD1. From germline, CDR1 is SEHNR and CDR2 FQNEAQ (reference sequence). Trimming at V came to 0 bases and at J to 2 bases, leaving 1 base not matched to a gene. The CDR3 extends over 14 amino acids. The CDR3: CASSLAGTAYEQYF. CDR3 bases: TGTGCCAGCAGCTTAGCGGGGACAGCCTACGAGCAGTACTTC.

This clonotype was counted ten times or more. The genes are TRBV20-1 and TRBJ2-5, with TRBD2 matching over 7 bases. Germline V gene data show CDR1 as DFQATT and CDR2 as SNEGSKA (reference sequence). With V trimmed by 4 bases and J by 5 bases, 4 bases remained unmatched. The CDR3 is 12 residues long. CDR3 in amino acids: CSAKAGLETQYF. The CDR3 DNA reads as TGCAGTGCTAAAGCGGGGCTGGAGACCCAGTACTTC.

This clonotype has only a few counts. This chain links TRBV7-8 with TRBJ2-3; 8 bases are a match to TRBD2. The CDR3 extends over 17 amino acids. After removal of 8 bases from V and 1 base from J, the junction contained 14 bases not matched to a gene. Germline CDR1 is SGHVS and CDR2 is FQNEAQ. The CDR3 sequence is CASQLAPGGQGTDTQYF. The CDR3 nucleotides are TGTGCCAGCCAACTCGCACCGGGGGGGCAAGGCACAGATACGCAGTATTTT.

Points on this clonotype: A read error may be the cause here, since a much bigger clone is one base away. The rearrangement uses TRBV10-2 and TRBJ1-6; 7 bases line up with TRBD1. CDR3 length: 14 residues. The germline V gene encodes CDR1 WSHSY and CDR2 SAAADI. The CDR3 is CASSQTGVGSPLNF. CDR3 DNA sequence: TGCGCCAGCAGCCAAACAGGGGTAGGCTCACCCCTCAACTTT.

This clonotype was counted ten times or more. This chain links TRBV28 with TRBJ1-5; D is possibly TRBD1 (5 bases). The V end was cut by 6 bases, the J end by 7 bases, with 10 bases between. Germline V gene lookup returns CDR1 MDHEN and CDR2 SYDVKM. This CDR3 is built from 12 residues. CDR3 bases: TGTGCCAGCAGCCAGGGCTCGCAGCCCCAGCATTTT. Its protein is CASSQGSQPQHF. Complete variable domain (other parts from reference TRBV28 and TRBJ1-5): DVKVTQSSRYLVKRTGEKVFLECVQDMDHENMFWYRQDPGLGLRLIYFSYDVKMKEKGDIPEGYSVSREKKERFSLILESASTNQTSMYLCASSQGSQPQHFGDGTRLSIL.

This clonotype occurred a few times. CDR3 residues: CASSSTGLAVETQYF. Here the CDR3 DNA reads TGTGCCAGCAGCTCCACGGGACTAGCGGTAGAGACCCAGTACTTC. This sequence joins TRBV7-2 and TRBJ2-5; 11 bases agree with TRBD2. The CDR3 length is 15 residues. V shed 4 bases, J shed 4 bases, and the junction held 5 bases outside the gene matches. Germline assignment: CDR1 SGHTA and CDR2 FQGNSA.

This clonotype was detected ten times or more. In nucleotides, the CDR3 is TGTGCCACCAGTGATTGGACCCGGCCCACAGACACAGATACGCAGTATTTT. Translating gives CATSDWTRPTDTDTQYF. V usage is TRBV24-1 and J usage is TRBJ2-3, with D uncertain. This CDR3 region has 17 residues. CDR1 KGHDR and CDR2 SFDVKD come from the germline V gene. Trimming removed 2 bases at V and 2 bases at J, with 16 bases between.

Ten or more counts support this clonotype. The chain uses TRBV7-2 and TRBJ1-4, with D possibly being TRBD1 (5 bases). The germline V and J ends were trimmed by 5 bases and 8 bases, with 15 bases remaining between them. The CDR3 sequence is 14 residues long. The germline CDR1 and CDR2 sequences are SGHTA and FQGNSA. The CDR3 spells CASSLGVIGEKLFF. CDR3 nucleotides: TGTGCCAGCAGCCTAGGGGTTATCGGCGAAAAACTGTTTTTT.

Ten or more counts support this clonotype. The chain couples TRBV2 to TRBJ2-1, with TRBD1 matching 7 bases. The trim removed 3 bases at V and 4 bases at J, leaving 6 bases unmatched. The CDR3 consists of 15 residues. CDR1 and CDR2 from the germline V gene are SNHLY and FYNNEI. CDR3 in DNA: TGTGCCAGCAGTGAGGGGGAACAGGGGTACAATGAGCAGTTCTTC. Its translation is CASSEGEQGYNEQFF.

CDR3 DNA sequence: TGTGCCAGCAGCTCGTACAGGGAGCCCTATGGCTACACCTTC. Protein product: CASSSYREPYGYTF. V usage is TRBV7-3 and J usage is TRBJ1-2; TRBD1 is a possible D gene (6 bases). There are 14 residues in the CDR3. Germline CDR1 reads SGHTA; CDR2 reads FQGTGA. Deletions cut 4 bases from V and 4 bases from J, with 13 bases between.

This clonotype occurred many times. The V call is TRBV20-1, the J call TRBJ1-5; D is perhaps TRBD1 (6 bases). V was trimmed by 3 bases and J by 4 bases, leaving 16 bases between them. This CDR3 comprises 15 residues. Per the germline V gene, CDR1 is DFQATT and CDR2 is SNEGSKA (reference sequence). The CDR3 is CSARGFDRLNQPQHF. The CDR3 DNA is TGCAGTGCTAGGGGGTTTGACAGGCTAAATCAGCCCCAGCATTTT.

The table lists this clonotype with many counts. This chain links TRBV6-5 with TRBJ1-6; 12 positions match TRBD1. Germline V gene data show CDR1 as MNHEY and CDR2 as SVGAGI. The CDR3 runs to 16 residues. Trimming at V came to 2 bases and at J to 14 bases, leaving 10 bases not matched to a gene. The CDR3 DNA reads TGTGCCAGCAGTTACGGTCCGGGGACAGGGGGCGTAGCCCTCCACTTT. It yields the protein CASSYGPGTGGVALHF.

The chain couples TRBV5-5 to TRBJ1-2, with TRBD1 matching 8 bases. CDR1 and CDR2 (germline): SGHKS, YYEKEE (reference sequence). The CDR3 consists of 13 residues. V dropped 4 bases and J dropped 8; count of bases not matched to a gene: 7. The CDR3 sequence is CASSVGTGDGYTF. In DNA form, the CDR3 reads TGTGCCAGCAGCGTCGGGACAGGCGACGGCTACACCTTC.

This chain joins TRBV10-3 and TRBJ2-7, with 8 bases that match TRBD2. The germline gives CDR1 ENHRY, CDR2 SYGVKD. V was clipped by 6 bases and J by 2 bases; unmatched bases: 6. There are 14 residues in the CDR3. Here the CDR3 reads CAISNSGVPYEQYF. The CDR3 DNA follows: TGTGCCATCAGCAATAGCGGGGTACCCTACGAGCAGTACTTC.

This clonotype has a count of ten or more. This chain links TRBV7-2 with TRBJ2-4, with 10 bases lining up with TRBD2. The length of the CDR3 is 13 residues. V lost 2 bases and J lost 9; bases outside the gene matches: 1. The V gene's germline CDR1 is SGHTA and CDR2 FQGNSA. Written as DNA, the CDR3 is TGTGCCAGCAGCTTAAAGCGGGGGGGCATTCAGTACTTC. Translation: CASSLKRGGIQYF.

This clonotype was counted ten times or more. The chain links TRBV7-2 to TRBJ1-6; 7 nucleotides match TRBD1. The CDR3 loop spans 16 amino acids. Trimming at V came to 3 bases and at J to 6 bases, leaving 8 bases not matched to a gene. CDR1 is SGHTA, CDR2 FQGNSA, per germline. The CDR3 is CASSLTSRGGNSPLHF. DNA of the CDR3: TGTGCCAGCAGCTTGACCTCCAGGGGGGGTAATTCACCCCTCCACTTT.

The sample holds many counts of this clonotype. The gene calls are TRBV12-3 or TRBV12-4 and TRBJ2-1; 8 bases map to TRBD2. V was pared by 8 bases and J by 10 bases, with 13 bases of the junction left unmatched. The CDR3 has 14 amino acids. CDR3 in DNA: TGTGCCAGCTCCCTGAGGGGACTAGACGGCGAGCAGTTCTTC. Amino acid sequence: CASSLRGLDGEQFF.